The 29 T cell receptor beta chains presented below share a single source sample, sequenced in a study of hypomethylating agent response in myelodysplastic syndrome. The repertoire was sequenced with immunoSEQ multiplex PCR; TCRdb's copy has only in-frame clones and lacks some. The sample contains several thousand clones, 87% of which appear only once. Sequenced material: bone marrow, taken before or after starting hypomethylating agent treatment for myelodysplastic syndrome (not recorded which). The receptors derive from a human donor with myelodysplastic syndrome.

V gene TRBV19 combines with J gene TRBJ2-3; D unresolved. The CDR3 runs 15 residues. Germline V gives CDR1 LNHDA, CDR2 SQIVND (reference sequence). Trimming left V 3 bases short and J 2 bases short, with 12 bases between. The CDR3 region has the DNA TGTGCCAGTAGTATGAGTCGGCAGGTCACAGATACGCAGTATTTT. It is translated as CASSMSRQVTDTQYF. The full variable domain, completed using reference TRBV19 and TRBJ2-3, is DGGITQSPKYLFRKEGQNVTLSCEQNLNHDAMYWYRQDPGQGLRLIYYSQIVNDFQKGDIAEGYSVSREKKESFPLTVTSAQKNPTAFYLCASSMSRQVTDTQYFGPGTRLTVL.

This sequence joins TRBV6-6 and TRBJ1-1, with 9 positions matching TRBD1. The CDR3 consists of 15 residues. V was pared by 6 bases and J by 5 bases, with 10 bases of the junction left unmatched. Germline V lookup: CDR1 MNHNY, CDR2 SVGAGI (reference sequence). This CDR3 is CASRKPGQGGTEAFF. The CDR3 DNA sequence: TGTGCCAGCAGAAAACCGGGACAGGGAGGAACTGAAGCTTTCTTT.

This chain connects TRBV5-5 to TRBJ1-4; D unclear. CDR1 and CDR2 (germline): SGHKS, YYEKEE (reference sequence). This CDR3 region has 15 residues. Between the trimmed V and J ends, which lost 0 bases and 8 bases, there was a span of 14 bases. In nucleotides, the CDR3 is TGTGCCAGCAGCTTGGTAGCAGGCCGCGGGGAAAAACTGTTTTTT. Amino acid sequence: CASSLVAGRGEKLFF.

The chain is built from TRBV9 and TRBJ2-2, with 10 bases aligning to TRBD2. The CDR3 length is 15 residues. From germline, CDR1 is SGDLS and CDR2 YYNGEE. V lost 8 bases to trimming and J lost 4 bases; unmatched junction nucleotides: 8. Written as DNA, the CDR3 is TGTGCCAGTATCCTTAAGCGGGGGGGCACCGGGGAGCTGTTTTTT. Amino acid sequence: CASILKRGGTGELFF.

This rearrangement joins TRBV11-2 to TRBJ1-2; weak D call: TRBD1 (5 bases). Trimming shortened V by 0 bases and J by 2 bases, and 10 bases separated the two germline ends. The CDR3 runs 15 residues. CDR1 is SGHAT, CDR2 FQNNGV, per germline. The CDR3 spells CASSLEAGPNYGYTF. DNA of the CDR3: TGTGCCAGCAGCTTAGAGGCAGGGCCGAACTATGGCTACACCTTC.

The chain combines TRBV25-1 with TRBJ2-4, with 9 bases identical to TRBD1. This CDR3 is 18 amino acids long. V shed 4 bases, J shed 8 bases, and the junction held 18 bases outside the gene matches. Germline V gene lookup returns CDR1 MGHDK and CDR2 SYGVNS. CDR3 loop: CASSGPRDRESFGDIQYF. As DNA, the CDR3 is TGTGCCAGCAGTGGGCCGAGGGACAGGGAGTCTTTTGGGGACATTCAGTACTTC.

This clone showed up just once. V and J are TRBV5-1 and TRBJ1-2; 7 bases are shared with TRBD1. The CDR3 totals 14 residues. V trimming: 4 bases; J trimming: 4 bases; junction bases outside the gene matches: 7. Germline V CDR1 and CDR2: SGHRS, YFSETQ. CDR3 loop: CASSLGQDGYGYTF. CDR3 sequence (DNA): TGCGCCAGCAGCCTCGGACAGGACGGCTATGGCTACACCTTC.

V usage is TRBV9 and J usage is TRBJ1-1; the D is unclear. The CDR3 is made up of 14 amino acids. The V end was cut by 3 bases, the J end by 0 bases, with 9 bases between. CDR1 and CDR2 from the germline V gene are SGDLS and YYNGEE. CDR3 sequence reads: CASSGVGVNTEAFF. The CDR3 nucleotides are TGTGCCAGCAGCGGGGTGGGCGTGAACACTGAAGCTTTCTTT. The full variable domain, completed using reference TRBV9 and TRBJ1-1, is DSGVTQTPKHLITATGQRVTLRCSPRSGDLSVYWYQQSLDQGLQFLIQYYNGEERAKGNILERFSAQQFPDLHSELNLSSLELGDSALYFCASSGVGVNTEAFFGQGTRLTVV.

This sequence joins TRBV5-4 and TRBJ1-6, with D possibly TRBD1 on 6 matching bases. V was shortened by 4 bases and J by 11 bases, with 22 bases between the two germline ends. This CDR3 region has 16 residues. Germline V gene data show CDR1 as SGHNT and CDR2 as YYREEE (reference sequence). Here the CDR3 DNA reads TGTGCCAGCAGCCAAGGTGCGGGGGCTCAACTACCACCCCTCCACTTT. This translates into CASSQGAGAQLPPLHF.

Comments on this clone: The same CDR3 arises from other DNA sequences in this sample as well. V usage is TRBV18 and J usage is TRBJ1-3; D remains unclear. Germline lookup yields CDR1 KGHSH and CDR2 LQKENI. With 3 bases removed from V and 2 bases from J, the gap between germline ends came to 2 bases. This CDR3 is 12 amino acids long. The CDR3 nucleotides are TGTGCCAGCTCACCCCCTGGAAACACCATATATTTT. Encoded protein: CASSPPGNTIYF.

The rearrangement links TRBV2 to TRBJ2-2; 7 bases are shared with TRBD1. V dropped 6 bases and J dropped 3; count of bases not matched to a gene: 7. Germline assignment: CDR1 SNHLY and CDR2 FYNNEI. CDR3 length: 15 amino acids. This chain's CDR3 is CASSRDRPDTGELFF. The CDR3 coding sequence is TGTGCCAGCAGCCGGGACAGACCTGACACCGGGGAGCTGTTTTTT.

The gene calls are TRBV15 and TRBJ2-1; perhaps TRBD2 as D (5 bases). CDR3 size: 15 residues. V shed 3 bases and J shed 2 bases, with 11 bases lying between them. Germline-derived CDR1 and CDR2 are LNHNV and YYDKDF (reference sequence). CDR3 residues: CATSSGPGAYNEQFF. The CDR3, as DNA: TGTGCCACCAGCAGCGGACCCGGGGCCTACAATGAGCAGTTCTTC.

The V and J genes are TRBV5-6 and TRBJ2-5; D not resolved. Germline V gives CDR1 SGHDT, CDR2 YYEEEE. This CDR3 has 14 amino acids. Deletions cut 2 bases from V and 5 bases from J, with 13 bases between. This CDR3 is CASSFRSEFETQYF. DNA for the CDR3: TGTGCCAGCAGCTTTAGGTCCGAGTTTGAGACCCAGTACTTC.

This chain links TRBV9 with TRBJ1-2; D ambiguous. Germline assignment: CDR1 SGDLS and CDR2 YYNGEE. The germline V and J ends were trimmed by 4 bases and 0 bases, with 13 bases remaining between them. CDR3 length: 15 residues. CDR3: CASSSPRAPNYGYTF. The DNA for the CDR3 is TGTGCCAGCAGCTCCCCCCGAGCGCCTAACTATGGCTACACCTTC.

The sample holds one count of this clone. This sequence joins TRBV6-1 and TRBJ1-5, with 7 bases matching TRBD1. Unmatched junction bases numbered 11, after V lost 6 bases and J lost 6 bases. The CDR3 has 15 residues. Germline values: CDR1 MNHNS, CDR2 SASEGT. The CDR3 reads CASRDVAGGVQPQHF. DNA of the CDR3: TGTGCCAGCAGAGATGTTGCAGGGGGGGTTCAGCCCCAGCATTTT.

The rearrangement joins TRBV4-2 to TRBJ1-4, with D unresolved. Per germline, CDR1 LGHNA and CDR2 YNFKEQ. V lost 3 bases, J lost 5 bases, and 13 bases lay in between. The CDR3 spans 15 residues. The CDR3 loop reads CASSQADVKNEKLFF. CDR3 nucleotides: TGTGCCAGCAGCCAGGCGGACGTAAAAAATGAAAAACTGTTTTTT.

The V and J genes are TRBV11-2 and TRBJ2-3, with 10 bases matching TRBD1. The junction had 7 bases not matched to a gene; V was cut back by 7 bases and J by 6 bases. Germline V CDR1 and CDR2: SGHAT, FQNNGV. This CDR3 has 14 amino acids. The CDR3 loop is CASTGTGARDTQYF. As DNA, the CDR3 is TGTGCCAGCACCGGGACAGGGGCAAGGGATACGCAGTATTTT.

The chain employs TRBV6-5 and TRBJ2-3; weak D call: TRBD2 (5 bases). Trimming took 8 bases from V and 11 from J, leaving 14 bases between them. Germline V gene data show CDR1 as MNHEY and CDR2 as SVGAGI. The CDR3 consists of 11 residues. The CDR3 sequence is CASQEDLRQYF. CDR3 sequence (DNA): TGTGCCAGCCAAGAGGACTTACGGCAGTATTTT.

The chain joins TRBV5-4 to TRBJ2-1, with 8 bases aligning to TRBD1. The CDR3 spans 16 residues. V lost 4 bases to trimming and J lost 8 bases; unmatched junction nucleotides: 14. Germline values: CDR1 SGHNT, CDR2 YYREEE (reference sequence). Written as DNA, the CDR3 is TGTGCCAGCAGCAAAAGGACAGGGTCCTCAATTGATGAGCAGTTCTTC. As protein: CASSKRTGSSIDEQFF.

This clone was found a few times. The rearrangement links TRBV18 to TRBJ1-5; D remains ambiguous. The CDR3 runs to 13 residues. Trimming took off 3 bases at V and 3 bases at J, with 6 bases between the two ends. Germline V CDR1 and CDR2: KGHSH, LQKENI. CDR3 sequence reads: CASSPSHNQPQHF. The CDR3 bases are TGTGCCAGCTCACCTTCACACAATCAGCCCCAGCATTTT.

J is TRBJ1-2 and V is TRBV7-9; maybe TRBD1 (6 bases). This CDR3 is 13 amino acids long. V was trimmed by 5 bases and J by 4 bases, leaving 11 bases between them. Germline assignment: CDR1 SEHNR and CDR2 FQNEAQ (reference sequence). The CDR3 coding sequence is TGTGCCAGCAGCCCAGGGGAGGTCTATGGCTACACCTTC. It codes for CASSPGEVYGYTF.

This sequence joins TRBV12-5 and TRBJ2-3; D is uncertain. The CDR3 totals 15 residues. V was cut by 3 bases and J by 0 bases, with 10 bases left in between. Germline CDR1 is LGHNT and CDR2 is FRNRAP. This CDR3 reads CASGFPMTSTDTQYF. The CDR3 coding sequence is TGTGCTAGTGGTTTCCCCATGACAAGCACAGATACGCAGTATTTT.

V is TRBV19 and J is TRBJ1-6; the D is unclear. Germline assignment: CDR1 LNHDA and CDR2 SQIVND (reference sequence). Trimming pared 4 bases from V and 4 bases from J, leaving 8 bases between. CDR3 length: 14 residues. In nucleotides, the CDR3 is TGTGCCAGTAGTACAAGGACTTATAATTCACCCCTCCACTTT. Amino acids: CASSTRTYNSPLHF.

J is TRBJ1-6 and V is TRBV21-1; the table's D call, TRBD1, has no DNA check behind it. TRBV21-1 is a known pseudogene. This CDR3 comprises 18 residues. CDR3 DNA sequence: TGTGCCAGCAGTACCGAGGGGGTAGTAAAGATGAGGAATTCACCCCTCCACTTT. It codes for CASSTEGVVKMRNSPLHF.

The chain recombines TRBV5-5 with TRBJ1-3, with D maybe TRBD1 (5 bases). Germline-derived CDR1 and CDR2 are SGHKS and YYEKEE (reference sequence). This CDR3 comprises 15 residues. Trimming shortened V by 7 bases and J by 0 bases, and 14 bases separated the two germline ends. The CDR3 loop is CASALGVSSGNTIYF. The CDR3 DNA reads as TGTGCCAGCGCCTTGGGGGTTAGCTCTGGAAACACCATATATTTT. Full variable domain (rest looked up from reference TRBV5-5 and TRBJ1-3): DAGVTQSPTHLIKTRGQQVTLRCSPISGHKSVSWYQQVLGQGPQFIFQYYEKEERGRGNFPDRFSARQFPNYSSELNVNALLLGDSALYLCASALGVSSGNTIYFGEGSWLTVV.

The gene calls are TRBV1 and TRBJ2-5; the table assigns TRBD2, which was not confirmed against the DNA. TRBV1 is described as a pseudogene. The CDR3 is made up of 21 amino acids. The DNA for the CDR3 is TGCACCAGCAGCCAAGCGCGGGTGTGCAGAAAGCGGGGGGTAAACCAAGAGACCCAGTACTTC. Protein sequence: CTSSQARVCRKRGVNQETQYF.

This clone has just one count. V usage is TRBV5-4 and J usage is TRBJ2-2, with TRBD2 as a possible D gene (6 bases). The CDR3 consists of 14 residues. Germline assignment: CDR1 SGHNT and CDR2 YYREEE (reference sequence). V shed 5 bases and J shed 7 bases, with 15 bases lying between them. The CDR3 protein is CASRSGTESGELFF. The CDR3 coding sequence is TGTGCCAGCAGGTCCGGGACTGAAAGCGGGGAGCTGTTTTTT.

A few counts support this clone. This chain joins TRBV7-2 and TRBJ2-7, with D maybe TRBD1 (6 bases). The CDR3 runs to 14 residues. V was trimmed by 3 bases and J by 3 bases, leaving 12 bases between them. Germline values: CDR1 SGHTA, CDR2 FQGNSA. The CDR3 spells CASSLGAGHYEQYF. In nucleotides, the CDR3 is TGTGCCAGCAGCTTGGGGGCTGGACACTACGAGCAGTACTTC.

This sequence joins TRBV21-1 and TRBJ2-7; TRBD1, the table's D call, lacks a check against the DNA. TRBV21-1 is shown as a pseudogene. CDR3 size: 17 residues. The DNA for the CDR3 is TGTGCCAGCAGCAAAGGACAAAGGGGTATTGACCCTACGAGCAAGTACGTC. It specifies CASSKGQRGIDPTSKYV.